This TCR beta chain was identified during a study of blood T cell repertoires in COVID-19. Libraries were prepared by immunoSEQ multiplex PCR; TCRdb keeps only in-frame clonotypes and omits some of them. The sample lists over 150,000 clones, 85% to 90% occurring once. Germline CDR1 reads SQVTM; CDR2 reads ANQGSEA. After removal of 7 bases from V and 4 bases from J, the junction contained 8 bases not matched to a gene. The CDR3 covers 13 residues. Categorization into cohorts depended on clinical history that participants reported. This clone was detected ten times or more. V gene TRBV29-1 combines with J gene TRBJ1-1, with TRBD1 matching 8 bases. Specimen: PBMCs or T cells enriched from blood (not recorded which). This TCR came from a man between 35 and 55 years old who had recovered from COVID-19. In DNA, the CDR3 is TGCAGCGCCTGGACAGGGATCGGCACTGAAGCTTTCTTT. It specifies CSAWTGIGTEAFF. The full variable domain, completed using reference TRBV29-1 and TRBJ1-1, is SAVISQKPSRDICQRGTSLTIQCQVDSQVTMMFWYRQQPGQSLTLIATANQGSEATYESGFVIDKFPISRPNLTFSTLTVSNMSPEDSSIYLCSAWTGIGTEAFFGQGTRLTVV.